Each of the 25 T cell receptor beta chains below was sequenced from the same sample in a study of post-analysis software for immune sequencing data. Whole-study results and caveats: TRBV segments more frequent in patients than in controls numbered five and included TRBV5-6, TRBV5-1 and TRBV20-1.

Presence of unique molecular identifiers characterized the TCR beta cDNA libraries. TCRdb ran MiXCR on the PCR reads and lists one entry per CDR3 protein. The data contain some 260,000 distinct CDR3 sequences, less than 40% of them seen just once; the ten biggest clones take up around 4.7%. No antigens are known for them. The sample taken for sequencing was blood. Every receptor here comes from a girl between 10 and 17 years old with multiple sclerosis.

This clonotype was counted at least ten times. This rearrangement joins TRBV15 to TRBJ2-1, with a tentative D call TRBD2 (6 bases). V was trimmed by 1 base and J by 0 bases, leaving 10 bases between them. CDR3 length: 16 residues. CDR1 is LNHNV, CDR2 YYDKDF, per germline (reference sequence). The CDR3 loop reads CATSRGRASSYNEQFF. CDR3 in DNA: TGTGCCACCAGCAGAGGGAGGGCCAGCTCCTACAATGAGCAGTTCTTC.

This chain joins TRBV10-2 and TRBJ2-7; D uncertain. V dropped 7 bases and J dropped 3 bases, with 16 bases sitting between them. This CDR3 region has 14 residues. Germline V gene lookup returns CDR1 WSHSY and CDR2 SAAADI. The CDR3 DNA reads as TGCGCCAGCACCCCTGAGGCCTTCGACTACGAGCAGTACTTC. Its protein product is CASTPEAFDYEQYF.

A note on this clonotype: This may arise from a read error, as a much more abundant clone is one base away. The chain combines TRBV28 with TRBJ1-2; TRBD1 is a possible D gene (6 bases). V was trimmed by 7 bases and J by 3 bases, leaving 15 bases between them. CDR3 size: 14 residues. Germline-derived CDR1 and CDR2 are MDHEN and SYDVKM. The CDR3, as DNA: TGTGCCAGCAATTCAGGGGATAGGGACTATGGCTACACCTTC. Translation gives CASNSGDRDYGYTF.

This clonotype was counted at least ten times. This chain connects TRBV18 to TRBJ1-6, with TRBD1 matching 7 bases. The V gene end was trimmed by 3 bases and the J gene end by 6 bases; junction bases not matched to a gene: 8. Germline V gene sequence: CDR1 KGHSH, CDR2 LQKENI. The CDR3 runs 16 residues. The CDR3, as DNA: TGTGCCAGCTCACCGCAGGGACAGTCCCTTAATTCACCCCTCCACTTT. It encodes CASSPQGQSLNSPLHF.

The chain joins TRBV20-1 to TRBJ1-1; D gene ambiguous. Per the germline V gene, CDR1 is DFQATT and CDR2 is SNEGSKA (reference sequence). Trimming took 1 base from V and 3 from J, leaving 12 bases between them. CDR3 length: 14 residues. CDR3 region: CSARAGSGHTEAFF. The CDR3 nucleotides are TGCAGTGCTAGAGCCGGGAGCGGGCACACTGAAGCTTTCTTT.

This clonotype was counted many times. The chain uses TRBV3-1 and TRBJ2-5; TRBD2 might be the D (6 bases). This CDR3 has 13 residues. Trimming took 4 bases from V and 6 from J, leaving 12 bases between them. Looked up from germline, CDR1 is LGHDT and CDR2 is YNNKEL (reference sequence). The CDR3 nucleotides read TGTGCCAGCAGCCCCGGACTAATGAAGACCCAGTACTTC. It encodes CASSPGLMKTQYF.

CDR3 protein: CASSSDRETYEQYF. The CDR3 region has the DNA TGTGCCAGCAGTTCGGACAGGGAGACCTACGAGCAGTACTTC. The chain couples TRBV12-3 or TRBV12-4 to TRBJ2-7; the match to TRBD1 covers 8 bases. CDR3 length: 14 residues. The V segment lost 4 bases and the J segment 2 bases; nucleotides outside the gene matches: 4.

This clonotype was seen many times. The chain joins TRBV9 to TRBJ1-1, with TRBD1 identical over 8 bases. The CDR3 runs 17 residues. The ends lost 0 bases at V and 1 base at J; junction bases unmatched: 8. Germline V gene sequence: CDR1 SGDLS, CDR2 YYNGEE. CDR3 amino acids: CASSVVRQGRENTEAFF. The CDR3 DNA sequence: TGTGCCAGCAGCGTAGTGAGACAGGGGAGGGAGAACACTGAAGCTTTCTTT.

CDR3: CASSLGGRPQGAREKLFF. In DNA, the CDR3 is TGCGCCAGCAGCTTGGGGGGGCGACCCCAGGGTGCCAGAGAAAAACTGTTTTTT. The chain combines TRBV5-1 with TRBJ1-4, with D possibly TRBD1 on 6 matching bases. CDR1 is SGHRS and CDR2 is YFSETQ in the germline V gene. The CDR3 sequence is 18 residues long. The V and J ends lost 0 bases and 8 bases respectively, with 23 bases between them.

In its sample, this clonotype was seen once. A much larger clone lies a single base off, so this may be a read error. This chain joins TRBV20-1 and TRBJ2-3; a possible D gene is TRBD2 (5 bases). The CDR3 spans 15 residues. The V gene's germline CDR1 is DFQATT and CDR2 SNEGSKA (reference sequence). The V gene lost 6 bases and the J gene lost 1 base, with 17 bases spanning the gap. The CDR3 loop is CSAMVGVGGTDTQYF. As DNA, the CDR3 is TGCAGTGCCATGGTCGGGGTAGGCGGCACAGATACGCAGTATTTT.

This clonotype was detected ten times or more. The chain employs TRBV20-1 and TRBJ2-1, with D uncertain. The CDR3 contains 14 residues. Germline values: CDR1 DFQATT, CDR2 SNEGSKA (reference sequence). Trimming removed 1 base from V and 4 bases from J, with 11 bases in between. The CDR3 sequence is CSARASIGYNEQFF. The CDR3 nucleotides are TGCAGTGCTAGAGCCTCGATCGGGTACAATGAGCAGTTCTTC.

CDR3 sequence: CASSLQLAETQYF. CDR3 nucleotide sequence: TGTGCCAGCAGTTTACAGCTCGCGGAGACCCAGTACTTC. This rearrangement joins TRBV28 to TRBJ2-4, with D unresolved. The last part of the DNA fits TRBJ2-5 better; the J call may be wrong. The CDR3 runs 13 residues. Germline assignment: CDR1 MDHEN and CDR2 SYDVKM.

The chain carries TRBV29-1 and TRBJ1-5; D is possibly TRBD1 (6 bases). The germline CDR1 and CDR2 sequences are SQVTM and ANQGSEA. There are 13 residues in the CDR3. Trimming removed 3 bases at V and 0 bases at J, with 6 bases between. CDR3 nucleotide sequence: TGCAGCGTTGAGGACAGTAGCAATCAGCCCCAGCATTTT. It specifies CSVEDSSNQPQHF.

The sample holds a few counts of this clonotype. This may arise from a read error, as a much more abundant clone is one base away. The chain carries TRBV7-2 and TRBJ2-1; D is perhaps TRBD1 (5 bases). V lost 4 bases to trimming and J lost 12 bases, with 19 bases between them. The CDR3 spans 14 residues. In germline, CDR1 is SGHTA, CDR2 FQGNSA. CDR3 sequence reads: CASSWGRQSIGQFF. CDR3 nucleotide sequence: TGTGCCAGCAGCTGGGGCCGACAGTCAATAGGGCAGTTCTTC.

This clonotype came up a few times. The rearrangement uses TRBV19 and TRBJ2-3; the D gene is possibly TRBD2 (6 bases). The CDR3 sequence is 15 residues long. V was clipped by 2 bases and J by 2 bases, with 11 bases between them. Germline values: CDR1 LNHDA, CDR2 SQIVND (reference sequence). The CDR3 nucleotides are TGTGCCAGTAGTATACGGGGGACCTACACAGATACGCAGTATTTT. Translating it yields CASSIRGTYTDTQYF.

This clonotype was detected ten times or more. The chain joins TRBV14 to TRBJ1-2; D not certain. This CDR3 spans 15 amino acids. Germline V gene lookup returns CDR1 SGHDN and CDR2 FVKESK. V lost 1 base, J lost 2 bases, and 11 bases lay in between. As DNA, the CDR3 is TGTGCCAGCAGCCAAGGTCCAGGTCGGAACTATGGCTACACCTTC. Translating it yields CASSQGPGRNYGYTF. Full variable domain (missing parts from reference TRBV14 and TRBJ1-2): EAGVTQFPSHSVIEKGQTVTLRCDPISGHDNLYWYRRVMGKEIKFLLHFVKESKQDESGMPNNRFLAERTGGTYSTLKVQPAELEDSGVYFCASSQGPGRNYGYTFGSGTRLTVV.

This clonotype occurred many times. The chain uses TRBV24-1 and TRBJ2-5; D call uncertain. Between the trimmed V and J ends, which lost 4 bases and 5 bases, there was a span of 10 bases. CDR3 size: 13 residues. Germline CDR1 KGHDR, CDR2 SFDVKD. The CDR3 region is CATSDEIGETQYF. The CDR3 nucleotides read TGTGCCACCAGTGACGAGATAGGGGAGACCCAGTACTTC.

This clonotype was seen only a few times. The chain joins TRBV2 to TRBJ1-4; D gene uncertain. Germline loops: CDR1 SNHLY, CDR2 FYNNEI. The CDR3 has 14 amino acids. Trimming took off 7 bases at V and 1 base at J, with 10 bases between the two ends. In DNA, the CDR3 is TGTGCCAGCACCGAGGACTTAACTAATGAAAAACTGTTTTTT. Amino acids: CASTEDLTNEKLFF.

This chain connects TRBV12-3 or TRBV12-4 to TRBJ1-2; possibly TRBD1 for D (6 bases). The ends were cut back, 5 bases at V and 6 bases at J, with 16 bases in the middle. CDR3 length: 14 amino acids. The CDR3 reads CASSGDRIWDGYTF. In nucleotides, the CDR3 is TGTGCCAGCAGTGGAGACAGGATTTGGGATGGCTACACCTTC.

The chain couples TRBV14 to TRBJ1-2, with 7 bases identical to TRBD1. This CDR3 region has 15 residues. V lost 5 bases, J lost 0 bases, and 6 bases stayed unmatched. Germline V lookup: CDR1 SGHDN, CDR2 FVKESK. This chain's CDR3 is CASSEEDRANYGYTF. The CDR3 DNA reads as TGTGCCAGCAGCGAGGAAGACAGGGCTAACTATGGCTACACCTTC.

The CDR3 protein is CSARDDRDVFDTGELFF. CDR3 nucleotide sequence: TGCAGTGCTAGAGATGACAGGGACGTGTTTGACACCGGGGAGCTGTTTTTT. The chain combines TRBV20-1 with TRBJ2-2; 7 bases fit TRBD1. J was trimmed by 3 bases and V by 0 bases; bases with no gene match: 10. Germline CDR1 reads DFQATT; CDR2 reads SNEGSKA (reference sequence). The CDR3 is 17 residues long.

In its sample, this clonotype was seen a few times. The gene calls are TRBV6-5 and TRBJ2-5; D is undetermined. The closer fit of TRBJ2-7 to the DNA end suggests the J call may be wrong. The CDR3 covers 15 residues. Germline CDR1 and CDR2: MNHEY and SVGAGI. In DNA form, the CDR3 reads TGTGCCAGCAGTTACTCGCGAGTGCTCTCCTACGAGCAGTACTTC. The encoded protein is CASSYSRVLSYEQYF.

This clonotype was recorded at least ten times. The CDR3: CSAGDRGLYNEQFF. In nucleotides, the CDR3 is TGCAGTGCTGGGGACAGGGGACTCTACAATGAGCAGTTCTTC. The V and J genes are TRBV20-1 and TRBJ2-1; 10 bases are shared with TRBD1. Trimming cost V 5 bases and J 3 bases; bases outside gene matches: 4. Germline values: CDR1 DFQATT, CDR2 SNEGSKA (reference sequence). The CDR3 covers 14 residues.

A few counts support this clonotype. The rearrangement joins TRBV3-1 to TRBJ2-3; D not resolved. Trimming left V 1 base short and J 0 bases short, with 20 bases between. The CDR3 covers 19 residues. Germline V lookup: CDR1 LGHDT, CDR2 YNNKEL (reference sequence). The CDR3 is CASSQVLVGTSLSTDTQYF. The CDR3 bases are TGTGCCAGCAGCCAAGTGTTGGTAGGAACCAGCCTTAGCACAGATACGCAGTATTTT.

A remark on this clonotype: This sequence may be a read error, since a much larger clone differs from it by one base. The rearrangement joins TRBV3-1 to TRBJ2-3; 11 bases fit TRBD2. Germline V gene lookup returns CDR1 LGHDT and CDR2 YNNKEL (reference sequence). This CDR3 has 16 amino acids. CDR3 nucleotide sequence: TGTGCCAGCAGCCCTCTAGCGGGAGGAGAGGCAGATATGCAGTATTTT. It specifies CASSPLAGGEADMQYF.